A selection of T cell receptor beta chains follows, all from one sample in a study of T cell responses to AZD1222 COVID-19 vaccine. Clones were read by immunoSEQ multiplex PCR, and TCRdb kept only the in-frame ones, dropping some. The sample yields around 130,000 clones, 85% to 90% seen once. The material sequenced was peripheral blood, taken on day 0 of AZD1222 vaccination. These TCRs come from an adult in good health. Each CDR3 is given with its conserved first and last residue. Each record gives: D gene, clone size, CDR3 length, J gene, V gene, CDR3 protein, CDR3 DNA. The D gene is left open where the match is weak. Clone size appears in some rows only: once, few, many, or a class for an expanded clone.

TRBD2 | - | 14 | TRBJ2-7 | TRBV18 | CASSQLAGVEEQYF | TGTGCCAGCTCACAACTAGCGGGAGTTGAAGAGCAGTACTTC
- | - | 14 | TRBJ2-1 | TRBV7-3 | CASSLTVRDNEQFF | TGTGCCAGCAGCTTAACCGTTCGAGACAATGAGCAGTTCTTC
- | - | 15 | TRBJ2-7 | TRBV6-6 | CASSYSDLLGYEQYF | TGTGCCAGCAGTTACTCCGACTTATTAGGCTACGAGCAGTACTTC
- | - | 12 | TRBJ2-3 | TRBV25-1 | CASTPSGTPQYF | TGTGCCAGCACCCCATCCGGGACACCGCAGTATTTT
TRBD2 | few | 15 | TRBJ2-7 | TRBV7-3 | CASSSAGGTTYEQYF | TGTGCCAGCAGCTCAGCGGGGGGTACTACCTACGAGCAGTACTTC
- | - | 14 | TRBJ1-5 | TRBV19 | CASSTRGSNQPQHF | TGTGCCAGTAGTACCAGGGGTAGCAATCAGCCCCAGCATTTT
TRBD1 | - | 16 | TRBJ1-6 | TRBV9 | CASSRQGATYNSPLHF | TGTGCCAGCAGCAGACAGGGGGCTACCTATAATTCACCCCTCCACTTT
- | - | 15 | TRBJ1-2 | TRBV11-2 | CASSLDPGRANGYTF | TGTGCCAGCAGCTTAGATCCGGGGAGAGCGAATGGCTACACCTTC
TRBD1 | - | 14 | TRBJ1-1 | TRBV28 | CASSFNRGGPEAFF | TGTGCCAGCAGTTTTAACAGGGGTGGTCCTGAAGCTTTCTTT
- | once | 11 | TRBJ2-2 | TRBV9 | CASSVTGELFF | TGTGCCAGCAGCGTAACCGGGGAGCTGTTTTTT
- | - | 11 | TRBJ1-1 | TRBV29-1 | CSAWEATEAFF | TGCAGCGCTTGGGAAGCCACTGAAGCTTTCTTT
TRBD1 | - | 14 | TRBJ1-1 | TRBV2 | CASSEWDRGTEAFF | TGTGCCAGCAGTGAATGGGACAGGGGAACTGAAGCTTTCTTT
TRBD2 | - | 14 | TRBJ2-2 | TRBV27 | CASRPSGNTGELFF | TGTGCCAGCAGACCTAGCGGTAACACCGGGGAGCTGTTTTTT
- | - | 16 | TRBJ2-7 | TRBV4-2 | CASSHRSGGTSYEQYF | TGTGCCAGCAGCCATAGGTCTGGCGGGACCTCCTACGAGCAGTACTTC
- | - | 13 | TRBJ1-1 | TRBV18 | CASSPEGNTEAFF | TGTGCCAGCTCACCGGAGGGGAACACTGAAGCTTTCTTT
TRBD1 | once | 13 | TRBJ1-5 | TRBV7-9 | CASSWGTVRPQHF | TGTGCCAGCAGCTGGGGGACAGTTCGTCCCCAGCATTTT